What follows are 10 T cell receptor beta chains derived from one specimen sequenced in a study of blood T cell repertoires in COVID-19. Method: immunoSEQ multiplex PCR; TCRdb's copy keeps in-frame clones and lacks some. Here the sample spans roughly 69,000 clones, more than 65% being singletons. Sequenced: peripheral blood. The receptors derive from a woman in her 50s with acute or convalescent COVID-19.

The CDR3 protein is CASSSRTGGEDFRGYTF. The DNA of the CDR3 is TGTGCCAGCAGCTCCAGGACAGGGGGTGAGGATTTCCGGGGCTACACCTTC. The V call is TRBV7-2, the J call TRBJ1-2; TRBD1 aligns across 10 bases. Unmatched junction bases numbered 16, after V lost 4 bases and J lost 8 bases. The CDR3 covers 17 residues. The germline V gene has CDR1 SGHTA and CDR2 FQGNSA.

This clone was recorded once. This chain connects TRBV19 to TRBJ1-1, with D perhaps matching TRBD1 (6 bases). The CDR3 contains 13 residues. CDR1 and CDR2 (germline): LNHDA, SQIVND (reference sequence). V was pared by 9 bases and J by 5 bases, with 16 bases between. The CDR3, as DNA: TGTGCCAGGTCCCGGGACAAGTGTACTGAAGCTTTCTTT. Its translation is CARSRDKCTEAFF.

This clone was recorded many times. At one boundary the junction diverges from the germline segment, which might be a read error. The chain uses TRBV6-1 and TRBJ1-5; D might be TRBD1 (5 bases). The CDR3 has 14 residues. CDR1 and CDR2 (germline): MNHNS, SASEGT. The CDR3: CASSEGRGWQPQHF. DNA of the CDR3: TGTGCCAGCAGCGAAGGTAGGGGCTGGCAGCCCCAGCATTTT.

The rearrangement uses TRBV4-2 and TRBJ2-1, with TRBD2 identical over 7 bases. Trimming took 5 bases from V and 7 from J; bases not matched to a gene: 2. Germline V gene sequence: CDR1 LGHNA, CDR2 YNFKEQ. The length of the CDR3 is 12 residues. CDR3 coding DNA: TGTGCCAGCAGCTGGGGGGGGAATGAGCAGTTCTTC. Residues: CASSWGGNEQFF.

The chain couples TRBV2 to TRBJ2-2, with 8 bases lining up with TRBD1. V lost 7 bases and J lost 1; bases outside the gene matches: 5. Germline CDR1 is SNHLY and CDR2 is FYNNEI. This CDR3 region has 15 residues. Here the CDR3 reads CASKDRVGNTGELFF. CDR3 DNA sequence: TGTGCCAGCAAGGACAGGGTGGGGAACACCGGGGAGCTGTTTTTT.

This clone occurred a few times. The chain links TRBV4-2 to TRBJ1-2; D might be TRBD1 (5 bases). Germline CDR1 is LGHNA and CDR2 is YNFKEQ. CDR3 size: 14 residues. The V and J ends lost 5 bases and 6 bases respectively, with 16 bases between them. The CDR3, as DNA: TGTGCCAGCAGCGACCGGGACTCGGTGAATGGCTACACCTTC. This sequence encodes CASSDRDSVNGYTF.

The chain links TRBV5-4 to TRBJ2-1; TRBD1 matches 8 bases. The CDR3 is 15 amino acids. Germline values: CDR1 SGHNT, CDR2 YYREEE (reference sequence). Trimming took 5 bases from V and 2 from J; bases not matched to a gene: 6. CDR3 nucleotides: TGTGCCAGCAGTGGAGCGGACAGGGCCTACAATGAGCAGTTCTTC. The encoded protein is CASSGADRAYNEQFF.

The chain links TRBV12-3 or TRBV12-4 to TRBJ1-2, with D uncertain. The germline V and J ends were trimmed by 7 bases and 7 bases, with 10 bases remaining between them. The length of the CDR3 is 11 residues. The CDR3 bases are TGTGCCAGCACCTTAGGAGTTGGCTACACCTTC. This gives the protein CASTLGVGYTF.

The chain carries TRBV12-3 or TRBV12-4 and TRBJ1-3, with D perhaps TRBD1 (5 bases). The CDR3 has 13 amino acids. V lost 3 bases to trimming and J lost 15 bases, with 18 bases between them. CDR3 loop: CASSFRGGWSSYF. The CDR3 region has the DNA TGTGCCAGCAGTTTTCGGGGGGGGTGGTCCTCATATTTT.

The rearrangement uses TRBV2 and TRBJ2-3, with no clear D. Germline V gene lookup returns CDR1 SNHLY and CDR2 FYNNEI. This CDR3 has 11 amino acids. Trimming took 4 bases from V and 5 from J, leaving 4 bases between them. This CDR3 reads CASSVKDTQYF. The CDR3 DNA reads as TGTGCCAGCAGTGTAAAAGATACGCAGTATTTT. The variable domain in full, completed from reference TRBV2 and TRBJ2-3, reads EPEVTQTPSHQVTQMGQEVILRCVPISNHLYFYWYRQILGQKVEFLVSFYNNEISEKSEIFDDQFSVERPDGSNFTLKIRSTKLEDSAMYFCASSVKDTQYFGPGTRLTVL.